This T cell receptor beta chain came from a study of CD8+ T cells in alopecia areata. In each case, RNA was isolated and then reverse transcribed into cDNA as the sequencing template. Clones were sequenced by immunoSEQ multiplex PCR, and TCRdb holds only the in-frame ones, with some missing. Of some 180,000 clones in the sample, approximately 55% are singletons; the top ten hold more than 10%. Findings of the study overall: Tofacitinib significantly brought down scalp clonality and expanded CD8+ clones among top 100. On tofacitinib, scalp and blood still held many of the expanded lesional clones.

The treatment: oral pan-JAK inhibitor, 5-10 mg twice daily. In its sample, this clone was seen a few times. Its antigen is still unknown. The CDR3 is 18 residues long. Germline assignment: CDR1 SQVTM and CDR2 ANQGSEA. The V end lost 3 bases, the J end lost 0 bases, and 20 bases lay between the germline ends. The sequenced sample was CD8+ T cells sorted from blood, obtained at week 24, from a patient treated with tofacitinib. The sequence came from a human donor with alopecia areata. V is TRBV29-1 and J is TRBJ2-2; D unclear. CDR3 protein: CSVDVASLSPANTGELFF. CDR3 bases: TGCAGCGTTGATGTTGCGTCCCTATCCCCCGCGAACACCGGGGAGCTGTTTTTT.